These 28 T cell receptor beta chains were all obtained from the same sample, sequenced in a study of T-cell reconstitution after alpha-beta-depleted transplantation in children. It was with unique molecular identifiers that the TCRbeta library was prepared. TCRdb re-called the PCR reads with MiXCR, one entry per CDR3 protein. The sample lists about 410,000 distinct CDR3 sequences, roughly 22% occurring once. Sample: PBMCs from the stem cell graft donor, taken from the stem cell graft. The receptors were gathered from a human donor who donated a stem cell graft to a child with acute myeloid leukemia.

This clonotype turned up a few times. This chain connects TRBV24-1 to TRBJ2-1; 8 bases fit TRBD1. The trim removed 0 bases at V and 9 bases at J, leaving 6 bases unmatched. Germline CDR1 KGHDR, CDR2 SFDVKD. This CDR3 is built from 15 residues. CDR3 sequence reads: CATSDLSRGRGEQFF. CDR3 DNA sequence: TGTGCCACCAGTGATTTGAGCAGGGGGCGGGGTGAGCAGTTCTTC.

Many counts were recorded for this clonotype. This sequence joins TRBV6-2 or TRBV6-3 and TRBJ2-5, with TRBD2 matching over 7 bases. Germline CDR1 and CDR2: MNHEY and SVGEGT. Germline trimming cut 5 bases from V and 9 bases from J; bases unmatched to any gene: 6. This CDR3 contains 12 residues. The chain's CDR3 is CASSNQAGAQYF. The CDR3 bases are TGTGCCAGCAGTAACCAGGCGGGAGCCCAGTACTTC.

V gene TRBV9 combines with J gene TRBJ1-4, with 8 bases identical to TRBD1. The CDR3 runs to 14 residues. V was clipped by 1 base and J by 7 bases; unmatched bases: 3. CDR1 is SGDLS and CDR2 is YYNGEE in the germline V gene. The CDR3 reads CASSVQGAGEKLFF. DNA for the CDR3: TGTGCCAGCAGCGTACAGGGGGCAGGTGAAAAACTGTTTTTT.

This clonotype was seen only once. The rearrangement links TRBV29-1 to TRBJ2-5; 10 bases fit TRBD1. V was clipped by 7 bases and J by 4 bases; unmatched bases: 6. Germline assignment: CDR1 SQVTM and CDR2 ANQGSEA. The CDR3 is made up of 13 amino acids. CDR3: CSGARTGGETQYF. For the CDR3, the DNA is TGCAGCGGCGCCCGGACAGGGGGAGAGACCCAGTACTTC.

The chain carries TRBV20-1 and TRBJ1-5, with unresolved D. From germline, CDR1 is DFQATT and CDR2 SNEGSKA (reference sequence). This CDR3 comprises 13 residues. V was pared by 4 bases and J by 7 bases, with 14 bases between. The CDR3 nucleotides read TGCAGTGCTAAAGACCCCCGTTCACAGCCCCAGCATTTT. This gives the protein CSAKDPRSQPQHF.

V usage is TRBV9 and J usage is TRBJ1-4; D is uncertain. This CDR3 region has 15 residues. Between the trimmed V and J ends, which lost 1 base and 4 bases, there was a span of 11 bases. Germline CDR1 SGDLS, CDR2 YYNGEE. DNA of the CDR3: TGTGCCAGCAGCGTAATGGGAGGCGGTAATGAAAAACTGTTTTTT. Translation gives CASSVMGGGNEKLFF. The variable domain in full, completed from reference TRBV9 and TRBJ1-4, reads DSGVTQTPKHLITATGQRVTLRCSPRSGDLSVYWYQQSLDQGLQFLIQYYNGEERAKGNILERFSAQQFPDLHSELNLSSLELGDSALYFCASSVMGGGNEKLFFGSGTQLSVL.

This clonotype was observed a few times. The chain recombines TRBV12-3 or TRBV12-4 with TRBJ2-1; D not resolved. Trimming removed 6 bases from V and 0 bases from J, with 9 bases in between. This CDR3 is built from 14 residues. The CDR3 region has the DNA TGTGCCAGCAGGCCACCGGGCTCCTACAATGAGCAGTTCTTC. Its protein product is CASRPPGSYNEQFF.

This clonotype was detected a few times. This chain links TRBV7-9 with TRBJ2-7; the match to TRBD2 covers 8 bases. From germline, CDR1 is SEHNR and CDR2 FQNEAQ (reference sequence). The CDR3 runs 16 residues. V trimming: 5 bases; J trimming: 3 bases; junction bases outside the gene matches: 12. The CDR3 is CASSGSTGTRVYEQYF. In nucleotides, the CDR3 is TGTGCCAGCAGCGGATCGACCGGGACTAGGGTCTACGAGCAGTACTTC.

V gene TRBV27 combines with J gene TRBJ2-2; D call uncertain. V gave up 6 bases and J gave up 7 bases, with 9 bases separating them. This CDR3 spans 12 amino acids. Germline-derived CDR1 and CDR2 are MNHEY and SMNVEV (reference sequence). Here the CDR3 DNA reads TGTGCCAGCAGATGGACCGGCGGGGAGCTGTTTTTT. Protein product: CASRWTGGELFF.

The chain recombines TRBV24-1 with TRBJ2-3, with unresolved D. The CDR3 loop spans 14 amino acids. V lost 6 bases and J 3 bases, leaving 12 bases between the germline ends. Germline V CDR1 and CDR2: KGHDR, SFDVKD. The CDR3 DNA is TGTGCCACCAGTCCGAGACGGCAAACAGATACGCAGTATTTT. Protein product: CATSPRRQTDTQYF.

This clonotype came up a few times. The rearrangement joins TRBV9 to TRBJ2-4; unclear D gene. In germline, CDR1 is SGDLS, CDR2 YYNGEE. The CDR3 extends over 14 amino acids. V shed 0 bases and J shed 10 bases, with 14 bases lying between them. CDR3 region: CASSVGSLGRIQYF. CDR3 coding DNA: TGTGCCAGCAGCGTAGGGTCCTTGGGCCGGATTCAGTACTTC.

This chain joins TRBV25-1 and TRBJ1-1, with D uncertain. Trimming shortened V by 1 base and J by 5 bases, and 11 bases separated the two germline ends. The CDR3 is 14 amino acids. Germline CDR1 is MGHDK and CDR2 is SYGVNS. In DNA form, the CDR3 reads TGTGCCAGCAGTGAATTAGGCGGATTGACTGAAGCTTTCTTT. Protein product: CASSELGGLTEAFF. Filled out from reference TRBV25-1 and TRBJ1-1, the complete variable domain reads EADIYQTPRYLVIGTGKKITLECSQTMGHDKMYWYQQDPGMELHLIHYSYGVNSTEKGDLSSESTVSRIRTEHFPLTLESARPSHTSQYLCASSELGGLTEAFFGQGTRLTVV.

The rearrangement uses TRBV18 and TRBJ2-7; D is perhaps TRBD1 (5 bases). Trimming left V 3 bases short and J 6 bases short, with 18 bases between. The germline V gene encodes CDR1 KGHSH and CDR2 LQKENI. The CDR3 totals 15 residues. CDR3 in amino acids: CASSPQGFTPGEQYF. The DNA for the CDR3 is TGTGCCAGCTCACCCCAGGGTTTCACCCCTGGCGAGCAGTACTTC.

This clonotype has ten or more counts. The V and J genes are TRBV20-1 and TRBJ2-1, with 10 bases identical to TRBD2. The CDR3 runs 13 residues. V gave up 6 bases and J gave up 4 bases; unmatched junction bases: 3. Germline-derived CDR1 and CDR2 are DFQATT and SNEGSKA (reference sequence). The CDR3 nucleotides read TGCAGTGCCGGACTAGCGGAGTACAATGAGCAGTTCTTC. It codes for CSAGLAEYNEQFF.

This chain joins TRBV20-1 and TRBJ2-7, with 12 bases aligning to TRBD2. With 0 bases clipped from V and 6 bases from J, the junction kept 3 bases outside the gene matches. CDR3 length: 14 amino acids. The germline CDR1 and CDR2 sequences are DFQATT and SNEGSKA (reference sequence). As DNA, the CDR3 is TGCAGTGCTAGAGAGGCTAGCGGGAGGGTCGAGCAGTACTTC. It yields the protein CSAREASGRVEQYF.

V is TRBV3-1 and J is TRBJ2-7, with D possibly being TRBD1 (5 bases). The V and J ends lost 5 bases and 0 bases respectively, with 11 bases between them. This CDR3 has 14 residues. The germline V gene has CDR1 LGHDT and CDR2 YNNKEL (reference sequence). For the CDR3, the DNA is TGTGCCAGCAGCTTCCTGACAGACTCCTACGAGCAGTACTTC. It is translated as CASSFLTDSYEQYF.

This clonotype was observed a few times. The gene calls are TRBV4-1 and TRBJ2-1; a possible D gene is TRBD2 (6 bases). Looked up from germline, CDR1 is MGHRA and CDR2 is YSYEKL. Deletions cut 1 base from V and 4 bases from J, with 14 bases between. CDR3 size: 16 residues. The CDR3 spells CASSQVPRLDYNEQFF. As DNA, the CDR3 is TGCGCCAGCAGCCAAGTGCCGAGACTAGATTACAATGAGCAGTTCTTC.

This chain links TRBV7-6 with TRBJ2-3; TRBD2 might be the D (5 bases). The CDR3 loop spans 15 amino acids. V was shortened by 1 base and J by 5 bases, with 13 bases between the two germline ends. CDR1 and CDR2 from the germline V gene are SGHVS and FNYEAQ. The CDR3: CASSLGHGVGDTQYF. The CDR3 nucleotides read TGTGCCAGCAGCTTAGGGCACGGGGTAGGAGATACGCAGTATTTT.

A few counts support this clonotype. V is TRBV15 and J is TRBJ2-2, with 7 bases that match TRBD2. From germline, CDR1 is LNHNV and CDR2 YYDKDF (reference sequence). The CDR3 extends over 18 amino acids. J gave up 6 bases and V 0 bases, and 13 bases lay outside the gene matches. The CDR3 loop is CATSRDGEGLYMAGELFF. Written as DNA, the CDR3 is TGTGCCACCAGCAGAGATGGGGAGGGCCTGTATATGGCCGGGGAGCTGTTTTTT.

This clonotype occurred a few times. V is TRBV2 and J is TRBJ1-1, with D possibly matching TRBD1 (5 bases). Germline CDR1 is SNHLY and CDR2 is FYNNEI. The V gene lost 4 bases and the J gene lost 11 bases, with 8 bases spanning the gap. This CDR3 is 10 amino acids long. The DNA of the CDR3 is TGTGCCAGCAGTGGGGGGAGGGCTTTCTTT. Translated: CASSGGRAFF.

This clonotype was counted ten times or more. J is TRBJ2-7 and V is TRBV7-2, with D possibly matching TRBD2 (6 bases). The CDR3 runs to 14 residues. In germline, CDR1 is SGHTA, CDR2 FQGNSA. Trimming removed 5 bases from V and 1 base from J, with 12 bases in between. This CDR3 reads CASSESAGSYEQYF. CDR3 DNA sequence: TGTGCCAGCAGCGAGAGTGCGGGGTCCTACGAGCAGTACTTC.

There are a few counts of this clonotype. The chain recombines TRBV6-1 with TRBJ2-3; 8 positions agree with TRBD1. Germline assignment: CDR1 MNHNS and CDR2 SASEGT. Trimming cost V 6 bases and J 0 bases; bases outside gene matches: 5. The CDR3 runs 15 residues. CDR3 region: CASRRQGSSTDTQYF. CDR3 in DNA: TGTGCCAGCAGAAGACAGGGGTCGAGCACAGATACGCAGTATTTT.

A few counts support this clonotype. The gene calls are TRBV29-1 and TRBJ2-2, with D perhaps matching TRBD1 or TRBD2 (6 bases each). This CDR3 has 16 residues. CDR1 and CDR2 (germline): SQVTM, ANQGSEA. The CDR3 is CNTRGPGVENTGELFF. As DNA, the CDR3 is TGCAACACCCGGGGGCCGGGGGTCGAAAACACCGGGGAGCTGTTTTTT.

The rearrangement joins TRBV7-9 to TRBJ2-7; the match to TRBD2 covers 10 bases. Germline V lookup: CDR1 SEHNR, CDR2 FQNEAQ (reference sequence). The junction had 11 bases not matched to a gene; V was cut back by 5 bases and J by 4 bases. The CDR3 contains 16 residues. The CDR3 loop is CASSHPGLAHPYEQYF. The DNA of the CDR3 is TGTGCCAGCAGCCACCCGGGACTAGCGCATCCTTACGAGCAGTACTTC.

In its sample, this clonotype was seen a few times. The chain carries TRBV7-6 and TRBJ2-1; D may be TRBD2 (6 bases). Trimming removed 1 base from V and 5 bases from J, with 15 bases in between. The CDR3 totals 16 residues. Germline V CDR1 and CDR2: SGHVS, FNYEAQ. CDR3 DNA sequence: TGTGCCAGCAGCTTAGACTACGGGAGCGTTGACAATGAGCAGTTCTTC. Protein: CASSLDYGSVDNEQFF.

This clonotype was picked up many times. V gene TRBV7-9 combines with J gene TRBJ2-7; TRBD1 might be the D (6 bases). CDR1 SEHNR and CDR2 FQNEAQ come from the germline V gene (reference sequence). V lost 5 bases, J lost 3 bases, and 17 bases lay in between. The CDR3 spans 15 residues. CDR3 sequence (DNA): TGTGCCAGCAGCCCCCCGGCTCAGGGGAGCTACGAGCAGTACTTC. This gives the protein CASSPPAQGSYEQYF.

J is TRBJ2-2 and V is TRBV20-1; 9 bases are shared with TRBD2. The length of the CDR3 is 16 residues. With 0 bases clipped from V and 2 bases from J, the junction kept 4 bases outside the gene matches. Germline V CDR1 and CDR2: DFQATT, SNEGSKA (reference sequence). CDR3 in DNA: TGCAGTGCTAGAGAGGCTAGCGGGGTAAACACCGGGGAGCTGTTTTTT. It translates to CSAREASGVNTGELFF.

This rearrangement joins TRBV7-9 to TRBJ2-7; a possible D gene is TRBD1 (6 bases). The CDR3 length is 14 residues. Germline V gene lookup returns CDR1 SEHNR and CDR2 FQNEAQ (reference sequence). Trimming left V 3 bases short and J 6 bases short, with 15 bases between. The CDR3 bases are TGTGCCAGCAGCTTTGACAGGATATCCCTCGAGCAGTACTTC. Translation: CASSFDRISLEQYF. The complete variable domain, with remaining parts taken from reference TRBV7-9 and TRBJ2-7, reads DTGVSQNPRHKITKRGQNVTFRCDPISEHNRLYWYRQTLGQGPEFLTYFQNEAQLEKSRLLSDRFSAERPKGSFSTLEIQRTEQGDSAMYLCASSFDRISLEQYFGPGTRLTVT.